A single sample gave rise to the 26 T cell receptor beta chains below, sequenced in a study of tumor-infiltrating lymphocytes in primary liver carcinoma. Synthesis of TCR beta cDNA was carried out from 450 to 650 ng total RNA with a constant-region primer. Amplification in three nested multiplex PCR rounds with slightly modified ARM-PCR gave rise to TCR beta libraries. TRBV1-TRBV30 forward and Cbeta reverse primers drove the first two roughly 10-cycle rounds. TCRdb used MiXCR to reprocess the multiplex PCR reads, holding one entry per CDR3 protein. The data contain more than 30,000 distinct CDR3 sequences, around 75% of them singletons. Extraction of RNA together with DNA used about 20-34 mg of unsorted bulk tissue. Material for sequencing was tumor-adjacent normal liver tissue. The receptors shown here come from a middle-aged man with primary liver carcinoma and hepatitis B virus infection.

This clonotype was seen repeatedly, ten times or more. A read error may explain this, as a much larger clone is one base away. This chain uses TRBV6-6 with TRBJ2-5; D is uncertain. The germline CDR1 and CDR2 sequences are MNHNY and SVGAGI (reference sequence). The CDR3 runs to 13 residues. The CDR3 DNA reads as TGTGCCAGCAGTTACGAGGTCCAAAAGACCCAGTACTTC. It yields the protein CASSYEVQKTQYF.

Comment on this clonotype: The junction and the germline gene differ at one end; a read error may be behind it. CDR3 sequence (DNA): TGTGCCAGCAGTCCAGGCTTGAGCTCTGGAAACACCGTATATTTT. Its translation is CASSPGLSSGNTVYF. V usage is TRBV6-5 and J usage is TRBJ1-3; D unresolved. The CDR3 is made up of 15 amino acids. Germline loops: CDR1 MNHEY, CDR2 SVGAGI.

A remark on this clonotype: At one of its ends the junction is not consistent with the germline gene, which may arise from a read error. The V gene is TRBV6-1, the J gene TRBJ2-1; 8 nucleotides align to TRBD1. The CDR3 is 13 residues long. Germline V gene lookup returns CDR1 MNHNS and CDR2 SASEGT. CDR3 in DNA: TGTGCCAGCGCGACAGGGGCCTATAATGAGCAGTTCTTC. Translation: CASATGAYNEQFF.

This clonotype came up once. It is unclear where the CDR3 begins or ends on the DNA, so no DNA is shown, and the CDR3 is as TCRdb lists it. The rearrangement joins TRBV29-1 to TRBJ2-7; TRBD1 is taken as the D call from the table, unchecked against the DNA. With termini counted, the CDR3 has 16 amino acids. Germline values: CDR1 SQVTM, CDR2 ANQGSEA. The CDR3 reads CSAVASGTGTPYEQYF.

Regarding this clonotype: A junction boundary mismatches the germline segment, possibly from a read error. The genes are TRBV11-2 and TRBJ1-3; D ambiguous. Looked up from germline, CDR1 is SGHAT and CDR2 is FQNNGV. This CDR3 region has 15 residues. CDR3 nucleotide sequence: TGTGCCAGCATGCTGGGCAGGAACCCGGGAAACACCAAATATTTT. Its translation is CASMLGRNPGNTKYF. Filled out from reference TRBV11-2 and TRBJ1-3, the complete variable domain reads EAGVAQSPRYKIIEKRQSVAFWCNPISGHATLYWYQQILGQGPKLLIQFQNNGVVDDSQLPKDRFSAERLKGVDSTLKIQPAKLEDSAVYLCASMLGRNPGNTKYFGEGSWLTVV.

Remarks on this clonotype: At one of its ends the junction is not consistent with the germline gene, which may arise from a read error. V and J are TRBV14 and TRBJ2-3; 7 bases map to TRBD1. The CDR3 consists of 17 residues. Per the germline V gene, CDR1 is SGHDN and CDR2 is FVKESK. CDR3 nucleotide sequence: TGTGCCAGCAGCCAACGAAAGTCCGAGACAGGGACAGATACGCATTATTTT. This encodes CASSQRKSETGTDTHYF.

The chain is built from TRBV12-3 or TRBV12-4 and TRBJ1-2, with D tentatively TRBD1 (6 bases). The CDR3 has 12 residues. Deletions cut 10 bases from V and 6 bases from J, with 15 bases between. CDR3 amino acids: CAIEQGADGYTF. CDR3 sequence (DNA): TGTGCCATCGAACAGGGAGCCGATGGCTACACCTTC.

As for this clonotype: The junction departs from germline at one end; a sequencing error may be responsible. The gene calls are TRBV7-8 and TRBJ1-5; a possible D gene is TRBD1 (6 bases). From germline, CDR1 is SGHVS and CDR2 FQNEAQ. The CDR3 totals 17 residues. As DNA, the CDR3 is TGTGTCAGCAGCCCGATGTTGATGGGGGCCAACATGCAGCCCCAGCATTTT. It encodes CVSSPMLMGANMQPQHF.

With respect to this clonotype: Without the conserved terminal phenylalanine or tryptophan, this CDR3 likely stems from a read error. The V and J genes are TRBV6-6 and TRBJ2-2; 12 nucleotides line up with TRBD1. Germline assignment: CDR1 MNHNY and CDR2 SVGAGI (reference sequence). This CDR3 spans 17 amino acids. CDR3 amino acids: CASSYSGQGAGTGELFY. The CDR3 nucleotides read TGTGCCAGCAGTTACTCGGGACAGGGGGCGGGGACCGGGGAACTGTTTTAT.

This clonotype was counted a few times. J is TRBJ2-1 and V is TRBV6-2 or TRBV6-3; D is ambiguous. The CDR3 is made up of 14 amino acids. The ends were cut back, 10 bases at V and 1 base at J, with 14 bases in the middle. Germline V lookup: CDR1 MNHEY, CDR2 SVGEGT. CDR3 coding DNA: TGTGCCAACTCGGCTGACTGGTCCTACAATGAGCAGTTCTTC. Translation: CANSADWSYNEQFF.

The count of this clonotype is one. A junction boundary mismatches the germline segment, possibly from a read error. The DNA of the CDR3 is TGTGCCAGCAGTCGGACAGGTGAGGTCGCTGAAGTTTCCTTT. Its translation is CASSRTGEVAEVSF. The rearrangement joins TRBV6-1 to TRBJ1-1; TRBD1 agrees at 7 bases. The CDR3 extends over 14 amino acids. Per germline, CDR1 MNHNS and CDR2 SASEGT.

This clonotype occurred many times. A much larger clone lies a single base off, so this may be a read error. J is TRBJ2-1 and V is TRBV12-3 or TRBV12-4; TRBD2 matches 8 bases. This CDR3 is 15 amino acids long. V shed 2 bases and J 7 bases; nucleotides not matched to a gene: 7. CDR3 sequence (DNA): TGTGCCAGCAGTTTAATCAGCGGGGGAGGAAATGAGCAGTTCTTC. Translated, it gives CASSLISGGGNEQFF.

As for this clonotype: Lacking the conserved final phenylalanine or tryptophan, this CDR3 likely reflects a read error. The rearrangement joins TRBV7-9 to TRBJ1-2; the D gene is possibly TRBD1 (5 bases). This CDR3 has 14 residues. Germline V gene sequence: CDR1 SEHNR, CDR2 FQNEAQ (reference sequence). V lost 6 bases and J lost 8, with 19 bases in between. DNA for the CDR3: TGTGCCAGCAGAACATCTGGGGGGGAGCTGGGCTACACCCTC. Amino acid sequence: CASRTSGGELGYTL.

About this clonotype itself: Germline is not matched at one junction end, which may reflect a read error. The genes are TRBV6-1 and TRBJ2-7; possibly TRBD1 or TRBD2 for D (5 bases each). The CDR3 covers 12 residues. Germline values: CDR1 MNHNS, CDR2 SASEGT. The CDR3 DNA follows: TGTGCCGTTGGGGGACGTCCCTACGGGCAGTACTTC. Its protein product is CAVGGRPYGQYF.

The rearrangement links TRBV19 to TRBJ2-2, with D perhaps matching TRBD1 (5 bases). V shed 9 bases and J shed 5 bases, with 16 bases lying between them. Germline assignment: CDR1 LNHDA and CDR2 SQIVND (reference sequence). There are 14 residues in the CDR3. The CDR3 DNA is TGTGCCAGGATGCAGGGAAAAAAGACCGGGGAGCTGTTTTTT. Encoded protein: CARMQGKKTGELFF.

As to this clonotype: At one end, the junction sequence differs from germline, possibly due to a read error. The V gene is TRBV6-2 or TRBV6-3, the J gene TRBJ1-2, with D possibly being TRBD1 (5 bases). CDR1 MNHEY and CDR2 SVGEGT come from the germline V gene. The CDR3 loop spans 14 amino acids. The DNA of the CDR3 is TGTACCAGCAGTCGTTCGTACAGGAGAATGAGCTACGCCTTC. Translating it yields CTSSRSYRRMSYAF.

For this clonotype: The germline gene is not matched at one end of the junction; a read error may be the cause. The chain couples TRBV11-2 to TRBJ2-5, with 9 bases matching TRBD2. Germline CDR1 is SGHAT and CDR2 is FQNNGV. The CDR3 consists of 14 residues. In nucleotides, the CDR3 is TGTGCCAGAGGCTTAGAGTCTAGCGGGACTAGAGACTACTTT. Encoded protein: CARGLESSGTRDYF.

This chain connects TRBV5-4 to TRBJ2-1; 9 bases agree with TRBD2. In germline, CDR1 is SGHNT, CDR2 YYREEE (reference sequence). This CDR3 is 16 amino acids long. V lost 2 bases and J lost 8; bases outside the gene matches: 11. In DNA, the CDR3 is TGTGCCAGCAGCTTCCCCCTAGCGGGGACCTATTATGAGCAGTTCTTC. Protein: CASSFPLAGTYYEQFF.

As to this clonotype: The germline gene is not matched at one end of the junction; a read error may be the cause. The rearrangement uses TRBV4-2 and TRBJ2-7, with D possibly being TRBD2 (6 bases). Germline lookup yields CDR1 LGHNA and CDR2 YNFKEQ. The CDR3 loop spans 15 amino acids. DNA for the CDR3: TGTGCCGGCAGCCAAGGGCACGGGAGTAGCCACGAGCAGTATTTC. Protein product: CAGSQGHGSSHEQYF.

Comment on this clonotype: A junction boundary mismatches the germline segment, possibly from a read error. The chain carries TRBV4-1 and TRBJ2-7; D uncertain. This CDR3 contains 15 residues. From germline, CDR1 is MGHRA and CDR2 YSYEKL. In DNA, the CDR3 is TGCGCCAGCAACCCGCCGGATAGGCTCTCCTACGAACAGTACTTC. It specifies CASNPPDRLSYEQYF.

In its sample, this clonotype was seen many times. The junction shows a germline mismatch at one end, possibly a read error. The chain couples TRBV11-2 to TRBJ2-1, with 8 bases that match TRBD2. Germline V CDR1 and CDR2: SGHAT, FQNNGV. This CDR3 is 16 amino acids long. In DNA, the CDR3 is TGTGCCAGCAACTCAACCATGAGCGGGGGTTACAATGGGCAGTTCTTC. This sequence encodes CASNSTMSGGYNGQFF.

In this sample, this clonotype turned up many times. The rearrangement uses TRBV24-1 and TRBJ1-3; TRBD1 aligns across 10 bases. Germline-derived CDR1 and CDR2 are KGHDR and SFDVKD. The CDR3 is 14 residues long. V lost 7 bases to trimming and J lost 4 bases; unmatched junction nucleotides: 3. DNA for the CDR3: TGTGCCACCAGCTCGGGACAGGGGGGAAACACCATATATTTT. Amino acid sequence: CATSSGQGGNTIYF.

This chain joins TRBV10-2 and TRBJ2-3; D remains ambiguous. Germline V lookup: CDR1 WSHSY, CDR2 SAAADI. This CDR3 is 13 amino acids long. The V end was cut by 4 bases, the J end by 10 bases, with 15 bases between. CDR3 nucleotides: TGCGCCAGCAGTGTTCCCTCTAGGGAAGCGCAGTATTTT. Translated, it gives CASSVPSREAQYF.

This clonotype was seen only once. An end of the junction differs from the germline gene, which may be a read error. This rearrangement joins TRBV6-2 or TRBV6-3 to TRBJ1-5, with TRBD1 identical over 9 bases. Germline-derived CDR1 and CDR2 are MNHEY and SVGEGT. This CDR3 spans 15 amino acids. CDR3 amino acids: CVSSFGTGRNQPQHF. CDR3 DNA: TGCGTCAGCAGTTTCGGGACAGGGCGCAATCAGCCCCAGCATTTT.

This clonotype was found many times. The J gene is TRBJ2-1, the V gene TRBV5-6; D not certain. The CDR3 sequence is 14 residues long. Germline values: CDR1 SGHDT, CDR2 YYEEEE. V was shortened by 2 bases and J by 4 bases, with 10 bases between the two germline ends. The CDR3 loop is CASSFISQYNEQFF. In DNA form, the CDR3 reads TGTGCCAGCAGCTTCATTTCACAATACAATGAGCAGTTCTTC.

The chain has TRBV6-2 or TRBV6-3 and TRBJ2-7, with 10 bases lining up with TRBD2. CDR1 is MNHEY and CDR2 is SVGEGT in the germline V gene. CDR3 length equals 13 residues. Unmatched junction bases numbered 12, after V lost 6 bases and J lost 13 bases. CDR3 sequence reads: CASRGSGRYEYYF. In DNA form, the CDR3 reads TGTGCCAGCAGGGGTAGCGGGAGGTACGAGTACTACTTC.